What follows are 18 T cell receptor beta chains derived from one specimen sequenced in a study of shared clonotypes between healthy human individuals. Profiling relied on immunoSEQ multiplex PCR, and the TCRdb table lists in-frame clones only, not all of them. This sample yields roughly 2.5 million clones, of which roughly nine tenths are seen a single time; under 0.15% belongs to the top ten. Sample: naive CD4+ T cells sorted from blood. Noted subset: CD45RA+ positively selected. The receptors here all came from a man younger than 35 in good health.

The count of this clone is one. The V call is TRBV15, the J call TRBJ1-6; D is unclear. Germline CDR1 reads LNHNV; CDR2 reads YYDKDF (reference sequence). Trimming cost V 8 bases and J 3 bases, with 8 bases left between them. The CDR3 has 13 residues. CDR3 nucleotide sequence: TGTGCCACCGGGAAGAACTATAATTCACCCCTCCACTTT. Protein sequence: CATGKNYNSPLHF.

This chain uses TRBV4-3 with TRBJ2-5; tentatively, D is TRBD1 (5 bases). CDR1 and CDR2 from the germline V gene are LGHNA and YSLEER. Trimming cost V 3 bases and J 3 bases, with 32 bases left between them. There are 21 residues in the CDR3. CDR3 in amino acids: CASSQGHSTPKNPPAKETQYF. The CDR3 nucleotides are TGCGCCAGCAGCCAGGGGCACTCTACCCCCAAAAACCCGCCCGCTAAAGAGACCCAGTACTTC.

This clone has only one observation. This chain's CDR3 is CASSFREAGNEQFF. As DNA, the CDR3 is TGTGCCAGCAGCTTCAGGGAAGCAGGGAATGAGCAGTTCTTC. The rearrangement joins TRBV7-9 to TRBJ2-1, with D perhaps TRBD1 (5 bases). This CDR3 comprises 14 residues. Trimming cost V 3 bases and J 7 bases, with 13 bases left between them. The germline V gene has CDR1 SEHNR and CDR2 FQNEAQ (reference sequence).

In DNA, the CDR3 is TGTGCCAGCAGCTTGTCCAGCGGGAGCATACAAGAGACCCAGTACTTC. Translated, it gives CASSLSSGSIQETQYF. V gene TRBV5-4 combines with J gene TRBJ2-5; 8 nucleotides line up with TRBD2. V lost 1 base to trimming and J lost 2 bases; unmatched junction nucleotides: 7. This CDR3 is built from 16 residues. The germline gives CDR1 SGHNT, CDR2 YYREEE (reference sequence).

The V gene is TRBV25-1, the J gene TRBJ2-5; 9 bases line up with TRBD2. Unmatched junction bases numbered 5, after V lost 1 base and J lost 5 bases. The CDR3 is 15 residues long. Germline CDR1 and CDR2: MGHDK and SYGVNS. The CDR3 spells CASSEWAGGAETQYF. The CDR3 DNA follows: TGTGCCAGCAGTGAATGGGCGGGGGGGGCGGAGACCCAGTACTTC.

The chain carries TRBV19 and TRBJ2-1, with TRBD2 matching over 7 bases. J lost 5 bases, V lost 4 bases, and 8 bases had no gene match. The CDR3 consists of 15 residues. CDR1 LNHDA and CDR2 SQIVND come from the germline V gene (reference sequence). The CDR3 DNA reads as TGTGCCAGTAGTACAACCGGGACTACTAACAATGAGCAGTTCTTC. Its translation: CASSTTGTTNNEQFF.

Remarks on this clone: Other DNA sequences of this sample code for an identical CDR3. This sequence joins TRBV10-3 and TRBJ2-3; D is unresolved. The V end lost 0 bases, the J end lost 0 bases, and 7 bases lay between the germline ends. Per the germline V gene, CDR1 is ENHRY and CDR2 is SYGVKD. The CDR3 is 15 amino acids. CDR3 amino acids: CAISESTTSTDTQYF. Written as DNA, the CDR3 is TGTGCCATCAGTGAGTCGACCACTAGCACAGATACGCAGTATTTT.

CDR3 residues: CASSEDRGGNTQYF. The CDR3 DNA follows: TGTGCCAGCAGTGAAGATCGGGGGGGAAATACGCAGTATTTT. The V call is TRBV6-1, the J call TRBJ2-3, with 8 bases aligning to TRBD2. The CDR3 runs to 14 residues. The trim removed 1 base at V and 7 bases at J, leaving 4 bases unmatched. Germline V gene lookup returns CDR1 MNHNS and CDR2 SASEGT.

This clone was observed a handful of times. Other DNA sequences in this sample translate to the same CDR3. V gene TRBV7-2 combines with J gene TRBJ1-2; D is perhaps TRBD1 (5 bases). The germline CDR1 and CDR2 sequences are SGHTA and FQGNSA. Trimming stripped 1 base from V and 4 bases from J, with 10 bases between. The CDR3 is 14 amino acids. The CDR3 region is CASSLGGRSYGYTF. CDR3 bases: TGTGCCAGCAGCTTAGGGGGCCGGAGCTATGGCTACACCTTC. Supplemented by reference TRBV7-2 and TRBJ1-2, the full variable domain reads GAGVSQSPSNKVTEKGKDVELRCDPISGHTALYWYRQSLGQGLEFLIYFQGNSAPDKSGLPSDRFSAERTGGSVSTLTIQRTQQEDSAVYLCASSLGGRSYGYTFGSGTRLTVV.

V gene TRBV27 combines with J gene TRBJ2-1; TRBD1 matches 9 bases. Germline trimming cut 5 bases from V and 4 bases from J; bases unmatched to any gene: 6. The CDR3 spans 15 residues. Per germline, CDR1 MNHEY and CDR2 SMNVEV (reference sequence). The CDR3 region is CASSPRTGAYNEQFF. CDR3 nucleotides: TGTGCCAGCAGTCCTCGGACAGGGGCGTACAATGAGCAGTTCTTC.

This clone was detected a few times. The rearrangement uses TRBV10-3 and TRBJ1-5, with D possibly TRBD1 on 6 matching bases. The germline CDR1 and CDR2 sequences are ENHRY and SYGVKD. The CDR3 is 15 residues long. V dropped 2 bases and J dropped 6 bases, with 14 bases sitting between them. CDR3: CAISESGGQAQPQHF. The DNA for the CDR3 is TGTGCCATCAGTGAGAGTGGGGGGCAGGCTCAGCCCCAGCATTTT.

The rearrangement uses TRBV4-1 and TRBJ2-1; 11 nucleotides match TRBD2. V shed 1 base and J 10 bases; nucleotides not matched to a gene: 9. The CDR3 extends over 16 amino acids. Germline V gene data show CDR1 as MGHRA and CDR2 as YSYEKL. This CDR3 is CASSQGVAGGPREQFF. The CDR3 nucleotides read TGCGCCAGCAGCCAAGGGGTAGCGGGGGGGCCAAGGGAGCAGTTCTTC.

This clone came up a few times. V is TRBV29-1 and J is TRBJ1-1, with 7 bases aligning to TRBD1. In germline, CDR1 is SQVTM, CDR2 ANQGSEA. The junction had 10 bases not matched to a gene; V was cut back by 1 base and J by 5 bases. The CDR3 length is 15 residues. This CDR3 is CSVEVPSTGKTEAFF. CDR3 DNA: TGCAGCGTTGAAGTCCCTTCGACAGGGAAGACTGAAGCTTTCTTT.

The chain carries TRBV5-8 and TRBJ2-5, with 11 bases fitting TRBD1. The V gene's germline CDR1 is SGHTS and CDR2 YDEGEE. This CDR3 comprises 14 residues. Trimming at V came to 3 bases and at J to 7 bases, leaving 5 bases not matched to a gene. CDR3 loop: CASSSDRGRGTQYF. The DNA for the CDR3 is TGTGCCAGCAGCTCGGACAGGGGGCGGGGGACCCAGTACTTC.

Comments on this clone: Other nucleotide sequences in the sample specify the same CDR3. The CDR3 DNA sequence: TGCGCCAGCAGCCTAGGGACTAGCGGGGGGCTAACAGATACGCAGTATTTT. Its protein is CASSLGTSGGLTDTQYF. The chain combines TRBV5-1 with TRBJ2-3; TRBD2 matches at 15 bases. Germline-derived CDR1 and CDR2 are SGHRS and YFSETQ. This CDR3 is 17 amino acids long. V lost 4 bases, J lost 3 bases, and 6 bases stayed unmatched.

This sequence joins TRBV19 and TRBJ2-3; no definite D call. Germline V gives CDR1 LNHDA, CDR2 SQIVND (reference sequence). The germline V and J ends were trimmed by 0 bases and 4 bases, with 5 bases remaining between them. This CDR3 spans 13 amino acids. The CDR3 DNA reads TGTGCCAGTAGTATAGATCGGTCAGATACGCAGTATTTT. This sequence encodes CASSIDRSDTQYF.

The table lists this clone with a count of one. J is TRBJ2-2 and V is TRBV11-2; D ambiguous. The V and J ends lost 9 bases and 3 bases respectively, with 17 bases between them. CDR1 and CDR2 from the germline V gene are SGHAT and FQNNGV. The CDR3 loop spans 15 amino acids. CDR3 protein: CASQLMTRDTGELFF. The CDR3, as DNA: TGTGCCAGTCAACTAATGACCAGAGACACCGGGGAGCTGTTTTTT.

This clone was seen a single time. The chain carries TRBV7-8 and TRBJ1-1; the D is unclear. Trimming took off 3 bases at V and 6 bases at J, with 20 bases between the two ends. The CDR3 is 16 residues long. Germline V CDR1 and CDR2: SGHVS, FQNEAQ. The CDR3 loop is CASSFPAANEGSEAFF. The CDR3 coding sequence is TGTGCCAGCAGCTTCCCAGCGGCCAACGAGGGTTCTGAAGCTTTCTTT.